This TCR beta chain was recorded in a study of blood T cell repertoires in COVID-19. The overall study: Sites across the United States, Italy and Spain contributed samples from acute and convalescent COVID-19. PBMCs, B-cell-depleted T cells, or T cells were the source of the cDNA or gDNA that made up the material.

Authors' methods: For nucleated cells, counts were estimated from reference gene primer amplification. Libraries were prepared by immunoSEQ multiplex PCR; TCRdb keeps only in-frame clonotypes and omits some of them. The V and J calls and clone size were taken over from that table, and D and trimming were inferred from the DNA. The table shows 130,000 to 150,000 clones, with under 90% occurring only once. From germline, CDR1 is DFQATT and CDR2 SNEGSKA (reference sequence). CDR3 length equals 18 residues. Trimming at V came to 3 bases and at J to 3 bases, leaving 13 bases not matched to a gene. The receptor comes from a human donor in a cohort sampled during active COVID-19. The rearrangement links TRBV20-1 to TRBJ2-7, with TRBD2 identical over 14 bases. The material sequenced was peripheral blood. CDR3 sequence (DNA): TGCAGTGCTAGTTCTCAAGCCGGGACTAGCGGGGGCCTCTACGAGCAGTACTTC. It translates to CSASSQAGTSGGLYEQYF.